One sample yielded the 26 T cell receptor beta chains listed below, sequenced in a study of identifying expanded T cells in peripheral blood. Sequencing used immunoSEQ multiplex PCR; TCRdb keeps in-frame clones, though not all of them. The data show roughly 56,000 clones, about four fifths seen once. Input material: blood. These receptors were obtained from a person between 18 and 75 years old in good health.

The V gene is TRBV7-6, the J gene TRBJ2-5, with D maybe TRBD2 (6 bases). V was pared by 8 bases and J by 2 bases, with 15 bases between. CDR3 length: 14 amino acids. Germline loops: CDR1 SGHVS, CDR2 FNYEAQ. CDR3 bases: TGTGCCAGCTCAGCCCAGGAGGGACAAGAGACCCAGTACTTC. This gives the protein CASSAQEGQETQYF.

The J gene is TRBJ2-7, the V gene TRBV9; no reliable D call. Germline V gives CDR1 SGDLS, CDR2 YYNGEE. The CDR3 is made up of 12 amino acids. V lost 0 bases, J lost 5 bases, and 6 bases lay in between. The CDR3 sequence: CASSVGDNEQYF. The CDR3 coding sequence is TGTGCCAGCAGCGTAGGGGATAACGAGCAGTACTTC.

This clone was seen more than once but under ten times. The rearrangement joins TRBV7-9 to TRBJ2-7, with TRBD1 identical over 8 bases. The V segment lost 7 bases and the J segment 5 bases; nucleotides outside the gene matches: 10. Germline V CDR1 and CDR2: SEHNR, FQNEAQ (reference sequence). This CDR3 region has 14 residues. The CDR3, as DNA: TGTGCCAGCACCGCTGGGACAGGAGGACACGAGCAGTACTTC. It is translated as CASTAGTGGHEQYF.

The chain combines TRBV7-9 with TRBJ1-2, with 9 bases matching TRBD1. In germline, CDR1 is SEHNR, CDR2 FQNEAQ (reference sequence). CDR3 length: 16 amino acids. The J segment lost 2 bases and the V segment lost 0 bases, leaving 4 bases of the junction unmatched. DNA of the CDR3: TGTGCCAGCAGCTTAGCTCTTGGGACAGGGAACTATGGCTACACCTTC. Encoded protein: CASSLALGTGNYGYTF.

The V gene is TRBV5-6, the J gene TRBJ1-2, with D hard to call. Germline V gene sequence: CDR1 SGHDT, CDR2 YYEEEE. Trimming removed 0 bases at V and 7 bases at J, with 13 bases between. The CDR3 length is 14 residues. The CDR3 bases are TGTGCCAGCAGCTTGGGAAGGGCTAGCACTGGCTACACCTTC. It encodes CASSLGRASTGYTF.

This clone was observed a handful of times. V gene TRBV27 combines with J gene TRBJ1-5, with D possibly matching TRBD1 (5 bases). The CDR3 is 14 amino acids. Deletions cut 5 bases from V and 0 bases from J, with 8 bases between. Germline CDR1 is MNHEY and CDR2 is SMNVEV (reference sequence). CDR3 loop: CASSQGLSNQPQHF. In DNA, the CDR3 is TGTGCCAGCAGTCAGGGACTTAGCAATCAGCCCCAGCATTTT.

This clone has a handful of counts. This rearrangement joins TRBV5-4 to TRBJ1-4, with unresolved D. Trimming took off 4 bases at V and 6 bases at J, with 16 bases between the two ends. Germline V gene data show CDR1 as SGHNT and CDR2 as YYREEE (reference sequence). This CDR3 spans 15 amino acids. CDR3 loop: CASSAEVGAYEKLFF. The DNA for the CDR3 is TGTGCCAGCAGCGCGGAAGTGGGCGCGTATGAAAAACTGTTTTTT.

V and J are TRBV19 and TRBJ2-4; 7 bases map to TRBD1. CDR3 length: 15 amino acids. V shed 4 bases, J shed 6 bases, and the junction held 9 bases outside the gene matches. Germline V gene lookup returns CDR1 LNHDA and CDR2 SQIVND (reference sequence). CDR3 sequence (DNA): TGTGCCAGTAGTACGGACAGGTCCACTACAAACATTCAGTACTTC. Amino acids: CASSTDRSTTNIQYF. The entire variable domain, with the rest obtained from reference TRBV19 and TRBJ2-4, is as follows: DGGITQSPKYLFRKEGQNVTLSCEQNLNHDAMYWYRQDPGQGLRLIYYSQIVNDFQKGDIAEGYSVSREKKESFPLTVTSAQKNPTAFYLCASSTDRSTTNIQYFGAGTRLSVL.

V usage is TRBV5-1 and J usage is TRBJ2-3; D is undetermined. The germline V gene has CDR1 SGHRS and CDR2 YFSETQ. The ends were cut back, 7 bases at V and 0 bases at J, with 6 bases in the middle. The CDR3 loop spans 12 amino acids. In DNA, the CDR3 is TGCGCCAGCCACACTAGCACAGATACGCAGTATTTT. It is translated as CASHTSTDTQYF.

This clone was recorded at least ten times. The CDR3 sequence: CASSLIHGYEQYF. In DNA form, the CDR3 reads TGTGCCAGCAGTCTTATTCACGGCTACGAGCAGTACTTC. V and J are TRBV14 and TRBJ2-7; D uncertain. Germline CDR1 is SGHDN and CDR2 is FVKESK. The CDR3 extends over 13 amino acids. V was cut by 6 bases and J by 3 bases, with 12 bases left in between.

In this sample, this clone turned up a few times. The chain uses TRBV29-1 and TRBJ2-5; possible D gene TRBD1, 6 bases. Germline V gene data show CDR1 as SQVTM and CDR2 as ANQGSEA. Trimming took 4 bases from V and 5 from J, leaving 17 bases between them. The CDR3 is 14 residues long. CDR3 nucleotides: TGCAGCGTTGTGGGGGCAGGGGCAGGGGAGACCCAGTACTTC. This encodes CSVVGAGAGETQYF. Full variable domain (outside the CDR3, taken from reference TRBV29-1 and TRBJ2-5): SAVISQKPSRDICQRGTSLTIQCQVDSQVTMMFWYRQQPGQSLTLIATANQGSEATYESGFVIDKFPISRPNLTFSTLTVSNMSPEDSSIYLCSVVGAGAGETQYFGPGTRLLVL.

J is TRBJ2-1 and V is TRBV10-1; no clear D. Per germline, CDR1 WNHNN and CDR2 SYGVQD (reference sequence). This CDR3 region has 19 residues. V dropped 6 bases and J dropped 1 base, with 25 bases sitting between them. CDR3 loop: CASRSRAVPTGLSYNEQFF. The CDR3 DNA follows: TGCGCCAGCAGGTCCCGGGCGGTTCCAACCGGGCTGTCCTACAATGAGCAGTTCTTC.

The J gene is TRBJ2-7, the V gene TRBV12-1; the table's D call TRBD1 went unverified against the DNA. TRBV12-1 is annotated as a pseudogene. This CDR3 is built from 14 residues. In DNA form, the CDR3 reads TGTGCCAGCAGCCGGGACAATTCAACCTACGAGCAGTACGTC. As protein: CASSRDNSTYEQYV.

This clone has a handful of counts. V is TRBV7-8 and J is TRBJ1-5, with D unresolved. The germline CDR1 and CDR2 sequences are SGHVS and FQNEAQ. V was clipped by 6 bases and J by 0 bases, with 6 bases between them. The CDR3 covers 13 residues. CDR3 residues: CASRGNSNQPQHF. CDR3 nucleotide sequence: TGTGCCAGCAGGGGCAATAGCAATCAGCCCCAGCATTTT.

This sequence joins TRBV6-1 and TRBJ2-1; D remains ambiguous. The CDR3 spans 11 residues. Germline CDR1 MNHNS, CDR2 SASEGT. Trimming removed 6 bases at V and 6 bases at J, with 6 bases between. The DNA of the CDR3 is TGTGCCAGCAGGGTCTCCAATGAGCAGTTCTTC. This translates into CASRVSNEQFF.

This clone has just a few counts. This chain links TRBV18 with TRBJ2-5; 9 bases align to TRBD1. Germline V gene lookup returns CDR1 KGHSH and CDR2 LQKENI. After removal of 4 bases from V and 4 bases from J, the junction contained 4 bases not matched to a gene. The CDR3 has 14 residues. The DNA for the CDR3 is TGTGCCAGCTCACAGGGACAGGGTGGAGAGACCCAGTACTTC. Translation gives CASSQGQGGETQYF.

V is TRBV4-2 and J is TRBJ2-3; 11 nucleotides line up with TRBD2. V lost 1 base and J lost 5; bases outside the gene matches: 5. This CDR3 has 16 residues. Germline-derived CDR1 and CDR2 are LGHNA and YNFKEQ. CDR3 region: CASSQGSGGARDTQYF. The CDR3 region has the DNA TGTGCCAGCAGCCAAGGTAGCGGGGGGGCGAGAGATACGCAGTATTTT.

CDR3 loop: CASSFAGTGFLNEQFF. CDR3 bases: TGTGCCAGCAGCTTCGCGGGGACAGGGTTTTTGAATGAGCAGTTCTTC. V gene TRBV7-9 combines with J gene TRBJ2-1; 9 bases agree with TRBD1. Germline V gene sequence: CDR1 SEHNR, CDR2 FQNEAQ (reference sequence). The CDR3 extends over 16 amino acids. V lost 3 bases and J lost 7; bases outside the gene matches: 10.

The chain carries TRBV6-7 and TRBJ2-7; 15 nucleotides align to TRBD2. TRBV6-7 is annotated as an ORF whose role is uncertain. Unmatched junction bases numbered 11, after V lost 2 bases and J lost 12 bases. This CDR3 contains 16 residues. CDR3 protein: CASSYRQRGTSGRLYF. Written as DNA, the CDR3 is TGTGCCAGCAGTTACCGACAGCGCGGGACTAGCGGGAGGCTGTACTTC.

The chain carries TRBV5-4 and TRBJ2-3; TRBD1 matches at 8 bases. CDR3 length: 14 amino acids. Germline V gene sequence: CDR1 SGHNT, CDR2 YYREEE (reference sequence). Trimming at V came to 3 bases and at J to 7 bases, leaving 7 bases not matched to a gene. The CDR3 DNA follows: TGTGCCAGCAGCTCGGGACAGGAGCCTAATACGCAGTATTTT. Protein: CASSSGQEPNTQYF.

This chain's CDR3 is CASSVRSGVNYGYTF. CDR3 sequence (DNA): TGTGCCAGCAGCGTACGAAGTGGGGTGAACTATGGCTACACCTTC. This chain uses TRBV9 with TRBJ1-2, with D unresolved. The length of the CDR3 is 15 residues. Germline values: CDR1 SGDLS, CDR2 YYNGEE. V lost 1 base, J lost 2 bases, and 12 bases lay in between.

J is TRBJ2-3 and V is TRBV7-9, with unresolved D. Germline loops: CDR1 SEHNR, CDR2 FQNEAQ (reference sequence). The CDR3 is made up of 14 amino acids. The ends were cut back, 8 bases at V and 1 base at J, with 13 bases in the middle. The CDR3 loop reads CASGISQGTDTQYF. CDR3 in DNA: TGTGCCAGCGGAATTAGTCAGGGCACAGATACGCAGTATTTT.

The rearrangement joins TRBV30 to TRBJ1-5; D gene uncertain. CDR1 GTSNPN and CDR2 SVGIG come from the germline V gene (reference sequence). The CDR3 extends over 14 amino acids. V was shortened by 7 bases and J by 4 bases, with 17 bases between the two germline ends. The CDR3 loop reads CALELAGGNQPQHF. CDR3 coding DNA: TGTGCCTTGGAGTTGGCGGGTGGTAATCAGCCCCAGCATTTT.

The chain carries TRBV27 and TRBJ2-7, with D unresolved. The CDR3 has 13 amino acids. Germline V gives CDR1 MNHEY, CDR2 SMNVEV (reference sequence). V was shortened by 3 bases and J by 1 base, with 7 bases between the two germline ends. The CDR3 DNA reads as TGTGCCAGCAGTTTCTTAGGTTCCTACGAGCAGTACTTC. Translating gives CASSFLGSYEQYF.

The chain has TRBV9 and TRBJ2-1; D perhaps matches TRBD1 (6 bases). Trimming took off 4 bases at V and 7 bases at J, with 18 bases between the two ends. CDR1 and CDR2 from the germline V gene are SGDLS and YYNGEE. This CDR3 contains 15 residues. CDR3 sequence reads: CASSPGADRANEQFF. Here the CDR3 DNA reads TGTGCCAGCAGCCCAGGGGCGGACAGAGCAAATGAGCAGTTCTTC.

This clone was seen once. This chain connects TRBV12-5 to TRBJ1-5; D call uncertain. The CDR3 contains 14 residues. Between the trimmed V and J ends, which lost 1 base and 0 bases, there was a span of 4 bases. Germline V lookup: CDR1 LGHNT, CDR2 FRNRAP. The CDR3 spells CASGLGSSNQPQHF. The DNA for the CDR3 is TGTGCTAGTGGTTTGGGGTCTAGCAATCAGCCCCAGCATTTT. Full variable domain (missing parts from reference TRBV12-5 and TRBJ1-5): DARVTQTPRHKVTEMGQEVTMRCQPILGHNTVFWYRQTMMQGLELLAYFRNRAPLDDSGMPKDRFSAEMPDATLATLKIQPSEPRDSAVYFCASGLGSSNQPQHFGDGTRLSIL.